Shown below are 25 T cell receptor beta chains from a single sample sequenced in a study of shared clonotypes between healthy human individuals. Naive-designated CD8 cells lacked CD45RO, were positively enriched for CCR7, and omitted terminally differentiated effector memory CD45RA+ cells. Method: immunoSEQ multiplex PCR; TCRdb's copy keeps in-frame clones and lacks some. The sample holds approximately 1.9 million clones, 85% to 95% seen once. Sequencing was performed on naive CD8+ T cells from PBMCs. All receptors derive from a man aged 18-30 years in good health. Some clones in this sample may be carry-over from other donors' samples.

The chain uses TRBV4-2 and TRBJ1-1, with D possibly being TRBD1 (5 bases). The germline gives CDR1 LGHNA, CDR2 YNFKEQ. The CDR3 runs to 16 residues. Trimming took off 4 bases at V and 1 base at J, with 16 bases between the two ends. CDR3 in DNA: TGTGCCAGCAGCCCACTCTTTGGAGGGACGAACACTGAAGCTTTCTTT. The encoded protein is CASSPLFGGTNTEAFF.

The CDR3 region is CASRAGNTYEQYF. CDR3 DNA sequence: TGTGCCAGCAGGGCAGGGAATACCTACGAGCAGTACTTC. The V call is TRBV5-5, the J call TRBJ2-7; the D gene is possibly TRBD1 (5 bases). Trimming removed 5 bases at V and 2 bases at J, with 11 bases between. This CDR3 is built from 13 residues. Germline V gene data show CDR1 as SGHKS and CDR2 as YYEKEE (reference sequence).

This chain joins TRBV19 and TRBJ1-1; D is ambiguous. Trimming took 8 bases from V and 5 from J, leaving 12 bases between them. The CDR3 has 12 amino acids. Germline lookup yields CDR1 LNHDA and CDR2 SQIVND (reference sequence). CDR3 sequence reads: CASRRVGTEAFF. In nucleotides, the CDR3 is TGTGCCAGTCGGCGGGTTGGAACTGAAGCTTTCTTT.

The rearrangement uses TRBV7-9 and TRBJ2-1; D gene ambiguous. This CDR3 has 15 residues. Germline lookup yields CDR1 SEHNR and CDR2 FQNEAQ (reference sequence). Between the trimmed V and J ends, which lost 5 bases and 4 bases, there was a span of 15 bases. CDR3 bases: TGTGCCAGCAGCCCCCCCTTAAAGGATTACAATGAGCAGTTCTTC. This translates into CASSPPLKDYNEQFF.

V gene TRBV6-5 combines with J gene TRBJ2-2; D remains ambiguous. In germline, CDR1 is MNHEY, CDR2 SVGAGI. V lost 9 bases and J lost 0, with 11 bases in between. This CDR3 spans 14 amino acids. The CDR3 nucleotides are TGTGCCAGGTCCGGCAGAGCGAACACCGGGGAGCTGTTTTTT. Amino acids: CARSGRANTGELFF.

The chain links TRBV6-5 to TRBJ2-1, with TRBD2 matching 7 bases. The germline V gene has CDR1 MNHEY and CDR2 SVGAGI. The CDR3 is 13 residues long. J was trimmed by 7 bases and V by 7 bases; bases with no gene match: 7. CDR3 sequence (DNA): TGTGCCAGCACATTAAACGGGAGGAATGAGCAGTTCTTC. It encodes CASTLNGRNEQFF.

This chain uses TRBV6-1 with TRBJ2-3; D might be TRBD1 (5 bases). The CDR3 is made up of 13 amino acids. V dropped 9 bases and J dropped 5 bases, with 15 bases sitting between them. CDR1 is MNHNS, CDR2 SASEGT, per germline. In nucleotides, the CDR3 is TGTGCCAGTAGGCCCACAGGCCTAGATACGCAGTATTTT. It is translated as CASRPTGLDTQYF.

The gene calls are TRBV7-2 and TRBJ1-2, with TRBD1 matching 7 bases. The CDR3 covers 15 residues. In germline, CDR1 is SGHTA, CDR2 FQGNSA. Unmatched junction bases numbered 10, after V lost 4 bases and J lost 5 bases. The CDR3 bases are TGTGCCAGCAGCTATGCAGGGGGATCTGGATATGGCTACACCTTC. Protein product: CASSYAGGSGYGYTF.

The rearrangement joins TRBV7-2 to TRBJ1-2; the D gene is possibly TRBD1 (5 bases). CDR1 and CDR2 (germline): SGHTA, FQGNSA. The ends were cut back, 4 bases at V and 3 bases at J, with 15 bases in the middle. CDR3 length: 15 amino acids. The CDR3 protein is CASSSPRQTYYGYTF. As DNA, the CDR3 is TGTGCCAGCAGCTCTCCTCGACAGACCTACTATGGCTACACCTTC.

The J gene is TRBJ2-7, the V gene TRBV11-2; 12 bases map to TRBD1. The J segment lost 4 bases and the V segment lost 2 bases, leaving 6 bases of the junction unmatched. This CDR3 contains 16 residues. Germline V CDR1 and CDR2: SGHAT, FQNNGV. The CDR3 region is CASSLRGTGGFYEQYF. CDR3 nucleotides: TGTGCCAGCAGCTTACGCGGGACAGGGGGCTTTTACGAGCAGTACTTC.

The V gene is TRBV5-1, the J gene TRBJ1-1, with 7 bases matching TRBD1. The V segment lost 8 bases and the J segment 3 bases; nucleotides outside the gene matches: 10. Germline assignment: CDR1 SGHRS and CDR2 YFSETQ. The CDR3 has 14 amino acids. The CDR3 nucleotides read TGCGCCAGTCGTCCCGCAGGGGGTTACACTGAAGCTTTCTTT. Its translation is CASRPAGGYTEAFF.

This chain connects TRBV7-9 to TRBJ2-7; TRBD1 aligns across 8 bases. J was trimmed by 1 base and V by 5 bases; bases with no gene match: 7. Germline V gene lookup returns CDR1 SEHNR and CDR2 FQNEAQ (reference sequence). The CDR3 loop spans 15 amino acids. CDR3 nucleotide sequence: TGTGCCAGCAGCCCACGCTGGACAGGGTCCTACGAGCAGTACTTC. Translation: CASSPRWTGSYEQYF. Looking up the rest from reference TRBV7-9 and TRBJ2-7 gives the full variable domain: DTGVSQNPRHKITKRGQNVTFRCDPISEHNRLYWYRQTLGQGPEFLTYFQNEAQLEKSRLLSDRFSAERPKGSFSTLEIQRTEQGDSAMYLCASSPRWTGSYEQYFGPGTRLTVT.

With regard to this clone: The same CDR3 arises from other DNA sequences in this sample as well. The V and J genes are TRBV7-9 and TRBJ2-1; D tentatively reads TRBD1 or TRBD2 (5 bases each). The V gene lost 3 bases and the J gene lost 0 bases, with 9 bases spanning the gap. Germline-derived CDR1 and CDR2 are SEHNR and FQNEAQ (reference sequence). The CDR3 runs 15 residues. The CDR3 spells CASSFPGSSYNEQFF. In DNA form, the CDR3 reads TGTGCCAGCAGCTTCCCAGGGAGCTCCTACAATGAGCAGTTCTTC.

The chain employs TRBV6-6 and TRBJ1-1, with a tentative D call TRBD1 (5 bases). This CDR3 contains 14 residues. CDR1 and CDR2 from the germline V gene are MNHNY and SVGAGI (reference sequence). Trimming removed 2 bases from V and 4 bases from J, with 11 bases in between. CDR3 sequence (DNA): TGTGCCAGCAGTTACAACCCAGGGCCCACTGAAGCTTTCTTT. Translating gives CASSYNPGPTEAFF.

Comment on this clone: The same CDR3 also results from other DNA sequences found in this sample. The V and J genes are TRBV4-3 and TRBJ1-3, with 9 bases aligning to TRBD1. There are 17 residues in the CDR3. Germline loops: CDR1 LGHNA, CDR2 YSLEER. The V and J ends lost 3 bases and 1 base, in that order; junction bases with no gene match: 7. CDR3 DNA sequence: TGCGCCAGCAGCCAGGGGACAGGGACCAGTTCTGGAAACACCATATATTTT. It yields the protein CASSQGTGTSSGNTIYF.

The rearrangement uses TRBV11-2 and TRBJ2-5; maybe TRBD1 (5 bases). The length of the CDR3 is 13 residues. CDR1 is SGHAT and CDR2 is FQNNGV in the germline V gene. V dropped 2 bases and J dropped 7 bases, with 11 bases sitting between them. The CDR3 spells CASSLRGFPTQYF. As DNA, the CDR3 is TGTGCCAGCAGCTTAAGGGGTTTCCCGACCCAGTACTTC.

This clone was seen once. The chain carries TRBV6-6 and TRBJ2-7, with D unresolved. V lost 0 bases and J 3 bases, leaving 12 bases between the germline ends. This CDR3 has 15 amino acids. Germline V CDR1 and CDR2: MNHNY, SVGAGI (reference sequence). CDR3 residues: CASSYSPGFDYEQYF. The CDR3 nucleotides read TGTGCCAGCAGTTACTCTCCCGGTTTTGACTACGAGCAGTACTTC.

This chain connects TRBV6-5 to TRBJ2-1; TRBD1 might be the D (5 bases). Trimming took off 2 bases at V and 2 bases at J, with 10 bases between the two ends. The CDR3 covers 15 residues. Germline assignment: CDR1 MNHEY and CDR2 SVGAGI. CDR3 amino acids: CASSYQGTAYNEQFF. The DNA of the CDR3 is TGTGCCAGCAGTTACCAGGGAACGGCCTACAATGAGCAGTTCTTC.

The rearrangement joins TRBV7-2 to TRBJ1-2; D is uncertain. Germline CDR1 SGHTA, CDR2 FQGNSA. The CDR3 runs to 16 residues. The ends were cut back, 6 bases at V and 3 bases at J, with 20 bases in the middle. The CDR3 DNA is TGTGCCAGCAGGCCGGTTCTAACACGCAGACACTATGGCTACACCTTC. This encodes CASRPVLTRRHYGYTF.

The sample holds a few counts of this clone. The chain recombines TRBV4-1 with TRBJ1-5; 7 bases match TRBD1. This CDR3 is built from 18 residues. J gave up 2 bases and V 0 bases, and 10 bases lay outside the gene matches. The V gene's germline CDR1 is MGHRA and CDR2 YSYEKL. CDR3 loop: CASSQERTGVLGNQPQHF. For the CDR3, the DNA is TGCGCCAGCAGCCAAGAAAGGACAGGCGTGCTTGGCAATCAGCCCCAGCATTTT.

V gene TRBV5-3 combines with J gene TRBJ1-2; D not resolved. TRBV5-3 is classed as an ORF, of uncertain function. This CDR3 is built from 13 residues. V lost 0 bases and J 4 bases, leaving 7 bases between the germline ends. DNA for the CDR3: TGTGCCAGAAGCTTGGCAAGGGCCTATGGCTACACCTTC. As protein: CARSLARAYGYTF.

V is TRBV6-6 and J is TRBJ1-1; no clear D gene. Germline-derived CDR1 and CDR2 are MNHNY and SVGAGI (reference sequence). V dropped 2 bases and J dropped 5 bases, with 15 bases sitting between them. This CDR3 comprises 15 residues. The CDR3 DNA follows: TGTGCCAGCAGTTACCCGCCCGAGGGAGGGACTGAAGCTTTCTTT. Its protein is CASSYPPEGGTEAFF.

The gene calls are TRBV5-6 and TRBJ2-2; D tentatively reads TRBD1 or TRBD2 (5 bases each). The CDR3 is 18 amino acids. Trimming left V 4 bases short and J 0 bases short, with 19 bases between. The germline V gene encodes CDR1 SGHDT and CDR2 YYEEEE. CDR3 DNA: TGTGCCAGCAGCCCGGGACCCTCGAGCCTCGCGAACACCGGGGAGCTGTTTTTT. Translation: CASSPGPSSLANTGELFF.

This chain uses TRBV5-1 with TRBJ2-2; D gene uncertain. This CDR3 comprises 13 residues. Trimming removed 1 base at V and 6 bases at J, with 7 bases between. Germline V gene sequence: CDR1 SGHRS, CDR2 YFSETQ. The CDR3 spells CASSLKLAGELFF. The DNA for the CDR3 is TGCGCCAGCAGCTTGAAGCTAGCCGGGGAGCTGTTTTTT.

J is TRBJ2-1 and V is TRBV5-1; unclear D gene. The length of the CDR3 is 13 residues. CDR1 and CDR2 (germline): SGHRS, YFSETQ. V lost 4 bases to trimming and J lost 6 bases, with 11 bases between them. CDR3 nucleotides: TGCGCCAGCAGCCAGAGCTGGGGCAATGAGCAGTTCTTC. Encoded protein: CASSQSWGNEQFF.